This T cell receptor beta chain was captured in a study of T cell responses to AZD1222 COVID-19 vaccine. Regarding the study as a whole: CD4 TCRs linked to vaccination spanned spike, dominating at 160-218 and 743-854. Among spike-specific TCRs, nearly half reportedly target unmutated variant regions.

For this clone: The antigen remains unidentified.

Only in-frame clones appear in the TCRdb table, and some are missing; sequencing was by immunoSEQ multiplex PCR. The sample contains tens of thousands of clones, 70% to 90% of which appear only once. The CDR3 covers 15 residues. V was pared by 3 bases and J by 4 bases, with 8 bases of the junction left unmatched. CDR1 and CDR2 from the germline V gene are SGHRS and YFSETQ. This TCR came from an adult who received the AZD1222 COVID-19 vaccine. The chain employs TRBV5-1 and TRBJ2-5; TRBD1 matches at 8 bases. Sequencing was performed on peripheral blood, taken 28 days after the second AZD1222 dose. Here the CDR3 DNA reads TGCGCCAGCAGCTCAGGACAGGGCATAGGAGAGACCCAGTACTTC. Protein sequence: CASSSGQGIGETQYF.